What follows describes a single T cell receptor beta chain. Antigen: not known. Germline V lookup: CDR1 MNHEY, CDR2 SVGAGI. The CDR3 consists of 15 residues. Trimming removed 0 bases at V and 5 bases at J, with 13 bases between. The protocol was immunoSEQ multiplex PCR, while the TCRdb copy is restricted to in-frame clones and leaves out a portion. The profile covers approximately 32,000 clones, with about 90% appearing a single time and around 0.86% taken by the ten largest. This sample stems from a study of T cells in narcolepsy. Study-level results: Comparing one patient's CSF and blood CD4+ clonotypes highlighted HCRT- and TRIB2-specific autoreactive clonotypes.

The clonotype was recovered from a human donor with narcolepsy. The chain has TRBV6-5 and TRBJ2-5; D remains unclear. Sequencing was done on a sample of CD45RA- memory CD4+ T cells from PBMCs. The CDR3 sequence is CASSYSTGLKETQYF. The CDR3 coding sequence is TGTGCCAGCAGTTACTCGACCGGTCTAAAGGAGACCCAGTACTTC.